This T cell receptor (beta chain) derives from a study of blood T cell repertoires in COVID-19. Overall study: Spain, Italy and the United States supplied samples that represented acute and convalescent COVID-19. Sample material is recorded as cDNA or gDNA derived from T cells, B-cell-depleted T cells, or PBMCs.

With V trimmed by 2 bases and J by 10 bases, 8 bases remained unmatched. CDR3 length equals 14 residues. Germline CDR1 reads MNHEY; CDR2 reads SMNVEV (reference sequence). As handled by the study authors: Amplifying reference gene primers gave estimates of nucleated cell counts. The repertoire was sequenced with immunoSEQ multiplex PCR; TCRdb's copy has only in-frame clones and lacks some. V and J calls and clone size are as listed in that table; D and trimming were resolved from the DNA. The sample lists about 160,000 clones; 76% were seen once. The sequenced sample was peripheral blood. The receptor was derived from a woman of 80 years or more with acute or convalescent COVID-19. The genes are TRBV27 and TRBJ2-1; 7 positions agree with TRBD2. CDR3 bases: TGTGCCAGCAGTTTACTAGCGGCGCAGGAGGAGCAGTTCTTC. It encodes CASSLLAAQEEQFF.